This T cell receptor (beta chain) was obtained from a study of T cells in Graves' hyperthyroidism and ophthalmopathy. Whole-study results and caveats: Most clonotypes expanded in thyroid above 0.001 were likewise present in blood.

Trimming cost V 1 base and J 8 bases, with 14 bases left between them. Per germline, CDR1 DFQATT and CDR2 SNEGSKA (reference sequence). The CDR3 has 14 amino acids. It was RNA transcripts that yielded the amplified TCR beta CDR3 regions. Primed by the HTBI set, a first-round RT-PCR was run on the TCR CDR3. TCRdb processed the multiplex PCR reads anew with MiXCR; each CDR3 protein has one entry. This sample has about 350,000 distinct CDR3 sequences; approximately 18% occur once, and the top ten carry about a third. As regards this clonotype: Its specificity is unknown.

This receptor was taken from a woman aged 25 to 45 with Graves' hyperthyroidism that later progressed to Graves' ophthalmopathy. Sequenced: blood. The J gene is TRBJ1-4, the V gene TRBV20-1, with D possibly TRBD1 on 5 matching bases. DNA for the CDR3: TGCAGTGCTAGAGTGGGGCCTATGGTGGAAAAACTGTTTTTT. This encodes CSARVGPMVEKLFF.